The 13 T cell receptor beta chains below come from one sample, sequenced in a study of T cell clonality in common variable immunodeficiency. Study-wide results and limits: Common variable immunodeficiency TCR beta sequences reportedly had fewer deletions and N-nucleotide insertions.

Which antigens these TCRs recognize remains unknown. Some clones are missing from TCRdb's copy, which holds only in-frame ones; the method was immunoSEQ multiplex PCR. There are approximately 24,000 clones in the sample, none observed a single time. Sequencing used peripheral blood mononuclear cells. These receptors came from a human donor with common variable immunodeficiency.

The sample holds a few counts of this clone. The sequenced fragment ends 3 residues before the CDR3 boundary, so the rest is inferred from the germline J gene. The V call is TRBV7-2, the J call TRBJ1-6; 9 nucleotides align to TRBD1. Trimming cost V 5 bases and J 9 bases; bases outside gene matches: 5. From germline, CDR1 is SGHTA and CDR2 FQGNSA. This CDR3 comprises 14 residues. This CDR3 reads CASSLQGASSPLHF. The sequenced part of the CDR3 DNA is TGTGCCAGCAGCCTACAGGGGGCGAGTTCACCC.

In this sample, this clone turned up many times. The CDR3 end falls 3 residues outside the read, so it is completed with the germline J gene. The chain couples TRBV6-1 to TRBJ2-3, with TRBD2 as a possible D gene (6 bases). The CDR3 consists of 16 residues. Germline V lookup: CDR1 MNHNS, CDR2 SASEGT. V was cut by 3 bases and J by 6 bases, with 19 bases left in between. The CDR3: CASSENPAGVRDTQYF. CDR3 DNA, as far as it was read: TGTGCCAGCAGTGAGAACCCAGCGGGTGTACGGGATACG.

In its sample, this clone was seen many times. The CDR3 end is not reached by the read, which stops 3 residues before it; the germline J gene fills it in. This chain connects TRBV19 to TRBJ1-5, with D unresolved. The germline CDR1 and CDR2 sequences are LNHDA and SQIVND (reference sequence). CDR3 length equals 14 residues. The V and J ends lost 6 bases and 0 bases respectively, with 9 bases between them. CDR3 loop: CASRSQVSNQPQHF. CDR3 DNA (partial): TGTGCCAGTAGATCCCAGGTTAGCAATCAGCCC.

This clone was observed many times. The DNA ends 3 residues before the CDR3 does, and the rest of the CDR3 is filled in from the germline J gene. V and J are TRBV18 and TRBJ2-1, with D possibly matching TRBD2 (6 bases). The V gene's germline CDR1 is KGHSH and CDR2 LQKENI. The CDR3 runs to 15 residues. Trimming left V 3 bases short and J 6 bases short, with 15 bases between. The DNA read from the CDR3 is TGTGCCAGCTCACCCCGGGACGGGGGTCTCAATGAG. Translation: CASSPRDGGLNE. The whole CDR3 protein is CASSPRDGGLNEQFF.

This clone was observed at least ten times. CDR3 bases read: TGCAGCGTTGCGATTGGAGGACAGGGTGGC. Protein: CSVAIGGQGG. Given in full, the CDR3 is CSVAIGGQGGYTF. V usage is TRBV29-1 and J usage is TRBJ1-2; 8 bases match TRBD1. The read gets to within 3 residues of the CDR3 end, and the germline J gene fills in the rest. The CDR3 totals 13 residues. CDR1 is SQVTM and CDR2 is ANQGSEA in the germline V gene. Unmatched junction bases numbered 8, after V lost 4 bases and J lost 7 bases.

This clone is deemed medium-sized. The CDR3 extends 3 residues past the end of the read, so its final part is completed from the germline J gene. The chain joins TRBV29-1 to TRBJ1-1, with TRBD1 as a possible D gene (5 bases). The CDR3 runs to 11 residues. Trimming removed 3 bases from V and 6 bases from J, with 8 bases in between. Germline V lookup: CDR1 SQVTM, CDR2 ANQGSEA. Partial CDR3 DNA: TGCAGCGTTGAGGCGGGGGCTGAA. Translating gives CSVEAGAE. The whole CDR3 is CSVEAGAEAFF.

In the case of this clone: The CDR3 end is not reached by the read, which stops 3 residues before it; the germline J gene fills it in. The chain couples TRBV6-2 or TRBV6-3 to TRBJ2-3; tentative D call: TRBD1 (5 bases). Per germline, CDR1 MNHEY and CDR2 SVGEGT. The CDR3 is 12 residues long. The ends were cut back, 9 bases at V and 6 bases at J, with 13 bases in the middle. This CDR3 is CASTPGADTQYF. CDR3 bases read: TGTGCCAGTACCCCTGGGGCGGATACG.

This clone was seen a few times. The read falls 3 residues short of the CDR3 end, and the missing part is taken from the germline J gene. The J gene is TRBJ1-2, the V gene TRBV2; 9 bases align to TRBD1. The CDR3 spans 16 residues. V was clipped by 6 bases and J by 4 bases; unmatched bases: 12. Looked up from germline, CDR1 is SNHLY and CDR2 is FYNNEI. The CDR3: CASREWTGVRGYGYTF. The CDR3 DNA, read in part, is TGTGCCAGCAGAGAATGGACAGGGGTTAGGGGCTATGGC.

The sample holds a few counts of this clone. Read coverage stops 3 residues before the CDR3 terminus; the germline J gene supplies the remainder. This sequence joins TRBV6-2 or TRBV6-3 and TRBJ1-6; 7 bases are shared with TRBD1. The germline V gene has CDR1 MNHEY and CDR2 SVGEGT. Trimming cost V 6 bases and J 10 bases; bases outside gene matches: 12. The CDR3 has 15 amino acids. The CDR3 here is CASSRPGDRGSPLHF. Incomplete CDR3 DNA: TGTGCCAGCAGCCGACCCGGGGACAGAGGATCACCC.

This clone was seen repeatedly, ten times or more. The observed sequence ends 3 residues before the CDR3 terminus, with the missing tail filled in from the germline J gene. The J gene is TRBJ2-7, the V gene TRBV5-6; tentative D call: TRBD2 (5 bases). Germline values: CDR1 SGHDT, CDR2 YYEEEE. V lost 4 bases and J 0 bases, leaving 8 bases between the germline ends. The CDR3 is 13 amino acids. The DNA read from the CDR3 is TGTGCCAGCAGCACGGGGTTCTCCTACGAG. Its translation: CASSTGFSYE. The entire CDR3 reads CASSTGFSYEQYF.

Incomplete CDR3 DNA: TGCAGCGTTCCGAGCGCCACAGGGAGCCAAGAGACC. This sequence encodes CSVPSATGSQET. The entire CDR3 sequence reads CSVPSATGSQETQYF. The chain combines TRBV29-1 with TRBJ2-5, with D tentatively TRBD1 (6 bases). The read gets to within 3 residues of the CDR3 end, and the germline J gene fills in the rest. Germline V gene sequence: CDR1 SQVTM, CDR2 ANQGSEA. There are 15 residues in the CDR3. V dropped 5 bases and J dropped 1 base, with 17 bases sitting between them.

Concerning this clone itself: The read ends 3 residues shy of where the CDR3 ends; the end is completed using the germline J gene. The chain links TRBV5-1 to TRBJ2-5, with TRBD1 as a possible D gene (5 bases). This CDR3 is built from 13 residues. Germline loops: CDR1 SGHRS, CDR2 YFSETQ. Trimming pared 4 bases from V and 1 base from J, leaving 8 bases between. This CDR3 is CASSKGAQETQYF. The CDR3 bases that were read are TGCGCCAGCAGCAAAGGGGCCCAAGAGACC. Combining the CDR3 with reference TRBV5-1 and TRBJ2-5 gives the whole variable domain KAGVTQTPRYLIKTRGQQVTLSCSPISGHRSVSWYQQTPGQGLQFLFEYFSETQRNKGNFPGRFSGRQFSNSRSEMNVSTLELGDSALYLCASSKGAQETQYFGPGTRLLVL.

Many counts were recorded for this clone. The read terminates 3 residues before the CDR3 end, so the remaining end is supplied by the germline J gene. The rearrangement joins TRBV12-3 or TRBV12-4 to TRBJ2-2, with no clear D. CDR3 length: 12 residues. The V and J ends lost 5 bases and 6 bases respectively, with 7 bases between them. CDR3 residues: CASSPRPGELFF. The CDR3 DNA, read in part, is TGTGCCAGCAGTCCCCGTCCCGGGGAG.